The 9 T cell receptor beta chains presented below share a single source sample, sequenced in a study of cytomegalovirus exposure and HLA in healthy donors (TCRdb year 2017). Library construction relied on the immunoSEQ multiplex PCR assay. A mixture of 60 forward primers for TCR Vbeta segments and 13 reverse primers for TCR Jbeta segments was used in the multiplex PCR. TCRdb re-hosts the immuneACCESS table, in-frame sequences only. Its copies lack some clones; in the studies checked, an unresolved V gene accounts for under half of them, and the cause for the rest is not known. This sample comprises 89,000 or so clones, under 85% of them detected only once. Together, the top ten hold approximately 11% of the sample. Sequencing was performed on PBMCs. These receptors were collected from a man in his late teens or twenties in good health and CMV-seropositive.

The rearrangement joins TRBV15 to TRBJ1-2, with 9 bases lining up with TRBD1. V lost 6 bases, J lost 4 bases, and 6 bases stayed unmatched. Germline CDR1 and CDR2: LNHNV and YYDKDF (reference sequence). The CDR3 has 14 residues. In DNA, the CDR3 is TGTGCCACCAGGAAGGGACAGGGAAGCTATGGCTACACCTTC. It encodes CATRKGQGSYGYTF.

The V gene is TRBV5-1, the J gene TRBJ2-5, with 9 bases aligning to TRBD1. J gave up 4 bases and V 4 bases, and 11 bases lay outside the gene matches. Germline CDR1 and CDR2: SGHRS and YFSETQ. The CDR3 runs to 16 residues. The CDR3 is CASSAGTGGAGETQYF. The CDR3, as DNA: TGCGCCAGCAGCGCCGGAACAGGGGGCGCGGGAGAGACCCAGTACTTC. The whole variable domain, remainder taken from reference TRBV5-1 and TRBJ2-5, is KAGVTQTPRYLIKTRGQQVTLSCSPISGHRSVSWYQQTPGQGLQFLFEYFSETQRNKGNFPGRFSGRQFSNSRSEMNVSTLELGDSALYLCASSAGTGGAGETQYFGPGTRLLVL.

V and J are TRBV5-1 and TRBJ2-5; unclear D gene. The CDR3 is 14 residues long. The germline CDR1 and CDR2 sequences are SGHRS and YFSETQ. Trimming removed 0 bases at V and 1 base at J, with 7 bases between. CDR3 sequence: CASSLADSQETQYF. The CDR3 DNA is TGCGCCAGCAGCTTGGCAGACTCCCAAGAGACCCAGTACTTC.

This clone was recorded a few times. The chain couples TRBV7-9 to TRBJ2-1; 10 bases are shared with TRBD2. The CDR3 spans 15 residues. Germline CDR1 reads SEHNR; CDR2 reads FQNEAQ (reference sequence). Trimming took 5 bases from V and 6 from J; bases not matched to a gene: 7. Written as DNA, the CDR3 is TGTGCCAGCAGCGGAACGAAGCGGGGGGGCAATGAGCAGTTCTTC. Protein: CASSGTKRGGNEQFF.

The chain carries TRBV14 and TRBJ1-3, with D tentatively TRBD1 (6 bases). Germline V gene sequence: CDR1 SGHDN, CDR2 FVKESK. V lost 4 bases to trimming and J lost 3 bases, with 19 bases between them. This CDR3 has 17 residues. CDR3 region: CASSPLGGAFGGNTIYF. The CDR3 coding sequence is TGTGCCAGCAGCCCCCTCGGGGGGGCCTTTGGTGGAAACACCATATATTTT.

This sequence joins TRBV27 and TRBJ2-4; the match to TRBD2 covers 7 bases. With V trimmed by 7 bases and J by 8 bases, 14 bases remained unmatched. This CDR3 is built from 15 residues. Looked up from germline, CDR1 is MNHEY and CDR2 is SMNVEV (reference sequence). The CDR3 DNA reads as TGTGCCAGCAAAAGGGGACTACAGATCTGGGACATTCAGTACTTC. Translating gives CASKRGLQIWDIQYF.

The CDR3 DNA sequence: TGTGCCAGCAGCCAAGATTGGTCTAGCGGGGGGGTCAATGAGCAGTTCTTC. This encodes CASSQDWSSGGVNEQFF. The chain carries TRBV4-2 and TRBJ2-1; TRBD2 aligns across 12 bases. There are 17 residues in the CDR3. The germline CDR1 and CDR2 sequences are LGHNA and YNFKEQ. V lost 0 bases to trimming and J lost 6 bases; unmatched junction nucleotides: 6.

This clone was seen more than once but under ten times. One end of the junction does not line up with germline, which may come from a read error. The CDR3: CSSSSGQGGLWSYEQYF. The CDR3 nucleotides read TGTTCCAGCAGTTCGGGACAGGGGGGCTTATGGTCCTACGAGCAGTACTTC. This sequence joins TRBV7-9 and TRBJ2-7; 11 bases map to TRBD1. This CDR3 spans 17 amino acids. Germline V gene data show CDR1 as SEHNR and CDR2 as FQNEAQ (reference sequence).

V is TRBV28 and J is TRBJ1-4, with 8 bases lining up with TRBD1. Germline V gene sequence: CDR1 MDHEN, CDR2 SYDVKM. After removal of 5 bases from V and 4 bases from J, the junction contained 3 bases not matched to a gene. CDR3 length: 14 residues. The CDR3 spells CASSPQGGNEKLFF. The CDR3 DNA follows: TGTGCCAGCAGTCCACAGGGGGGTAATGAAAAACTGTTTTTT.